This is a list of T cell receptor beta chains from one sample in a study of T cell responses to AZD1222 COVID-19 vaccine. Measured with immunoSEQ multiplex PCR; TCRdb has only the in-frame clones, and not every one. The sample lists roughly 120,000 clones, about 92% occurring once. Sequences were derived from peripheral blood, sampled on day 0 of AZD1222 vaccination. Receptor source: an adult in good health. CDR3s include the opening cysteine and the closing phenylalanine or tryptophan. D genes are given only for firm matches. Rows may omit the clone size; those that give it use once, few, many or a size class.

>NA|once|TRBV3-1/TRBV3-2|TRBJ1-3
TGTGCCAGCAGCACACGGACGATTAACTCTGGAAACACCATATATTTT
CASSTRTINSGNTIYF
>NA|once|TRBV5-1|TRBJ2-1
TGCGCCAGCAGCTTGGATCGGGGTAATCTGTACAATGAGCAGTTCTTC
CASSLDRGNLYNEQFF
>NA|NA|TRBV12-3/TRBV12-4|TRBJ2-1
TGTGCCAGCAGCCCGGGGAATGAGCAGTTCTTC
CASSPGNEQFF
>TRBD2|NA|TRBV10-2|TRBJ2-5
TGCGCCAGCAGTGGGGCGGGAGGCTTACAAGAGACCCAGTACTTC
CASSGAGGLQETQYF
>TRBD1|NA|TRBV3-1/TRBV3-2|TRBJ1-5
TGTGCCAGCAGCCTCAGGGGGGTCAATCAGCCCCAGCATTTT
CASSLRGVNQPQHF
>NA|NA|TRBV9|TRBJ2-2
TGTGCCAGCAGCCCCGAGCCCGCGAACACCGGGGAGCTGTTTTTT
CASSPEPANTGELFF
>TRBD1|NA|TRBV7-9|TRBJ1-2
TGTGCCAGCAGCTTAAGGGACAGGTCCTATGGCTACACCTTC
CASSLRDRSYGYTF
>NA|NA|TRBV27|TRBJ2-1
TGTGCCAGCAGTTTTGGGGTTGGGGCCTACAATGAGCAGTTCTTC
CASSFGVGAYNEQFF
>NA|NA|TRBV9|TRBJ1-1
TGTGCCAGCAGCGTAGTCGGTTTGCCAGCGACTGAAGCTTTCTTT
CASSVVGLPATEAFF
>TRBD2|NA|TRBV30|TRBJ2-2
TGTGCCTGGATGGGGACTAGCGGGAGAGAAAGAAACACCGGGGAGCTGTTTTTT
CAWMGTSGRERNTGELFF
>NA|NA|TRBV28|TRBJ1-5
TGTGCCAGCAGTTCAACCGGGGGCGCCCAGCCCCAGCATTTT
CASSSTGGAQPQHF
>NA|NA|TRBV11-2|TRBJ1-1
TGTGCCAGCAGCTTAGGATGGGAAGGGGAAGGGACTGAAGCTTTCTTT
CASSLGWEGEGTEAFF
>NA|NA|TRBV5-6|TRBJ2-7
TGTGCCAGCAGCCTGGGGAACAACCACCTCTACGAGCAGTACTTC
CASSLGNNHLYEQYF
>NA|NA|TRBV6-5|TRBJ2-1
TGTGCCAGCAGTCTTAGGGCATTTACCTACAATGAGCAGTTCTTC
CASSLRAFTYNEQFF
>NA|NA|TRBV6-6|TRBJ2-2
TGTGCCAGCAGTCCCGAGAGACACAGTGTTCGGCTACAACCCACCGGGGAGCTGTTTTTT
CASSPERHSVRLQPTGELFF
>NA|NA|TRBV28|TRBJ2-5
TGTGCCAGCAGTTTGGGGGGGCATTTCGGGACCCAGTACTTC
CASSLGGHFGTQYF
>NA|NA|TRBV6-5|TRBJ2-1
TGTGCCAGCAGTATTAGACGGCAGTTCTTC
CASSIRRQFF
>NA|NA|TRBV2|TRBJ1-1
TGTGCCAGCAGGGACCCTTCTTCAGTGGCTGAAGCTTTCTTT
CASRDPSSVAEAFF
>TRBD2|NA|TRBV4-2|TRBJ2-1
TGTGCCAGCAGCCAAGCCCTAGCGGGAGGCAAGGGTGAGCAGTTCTTC
CASSQALAGGKGEQFF
>TRBD1|once|TRBV27|TRBJ1-5
TGTGCCAGCAGTCCGAGGGACAGATTCGGACAGCCCCAGCATTTT
CASSPRDRFGQPQHF
>TRBD2|NA|TRBV27|TRBJ2-1
TGTGCCAGCAGACCTAGCGGGCCATACAATGAGCAGTTCTTC
CASRPSGPYNEQFF
>NA|NA|TRBV24-1|TRBJ2-1
TGTGCCACAACAGCCCCCGGAGCAAGCAATGAGCAGTTCTTC
CATTAPGASNEQFF
>NA|NA|TRBV15|TRBJ1-2
TGTGCCACCAGCAGAGACTATACGTTGAGCTATGGCTACACCTTC
CATSRDYTLSYGYTF